Listed below are T cell receptor beta chains from one sample, sequenced in a study of shared T cell receptors in the human thymus. Data came from immunoSEQ multiplex PCR; TCRdb stores just in-frame clones and leaves some out. The sample includes approximately 490,000 clones, around 78% of them seen just once. This sample also belongs to another study, concerning human thymus T cells.

Sequenced sample: thymocytes. The receptor set was obtained from a boy younger than two with a congenital heart defect. Each CDR3 is given with its conserved first and last residue. Fields, in order: clone size, J gene, V gene, D gene, CDR3 protein, CDR3 DNA. The D gene is left open where the match is weak. Part of the rows lack a size; the others show once, few, many or a class for expanded clones.

clone_size: few
j_call: TRBJ1-1
v_call: TRBV29-1
d_call: NA
cdr3_aa: CSVEGHPLGGEAFF
cdr3_nt: TGCAGCGTTGAGGGGCATCCCCTCGGCGGTGAAGCTTTCTTT

clone_size: NA
j_call: TRBJ2-7
v_call: TRBV28
d_call: TRBD1
cdr3_aa: CASIRDRGTYEQYF
cdr3_nt: TGTGCCAGCATCCGGGACAGGGGAACCTACGAGCAGTACTTC

clone_size: NA
j_call: TRBJ1-1
v_call: TRBV5-3
d_call: TRBD1
cdr3_aa: CARPRDRDTEAFF
cdr3_nt: TGTGCCAGACCCCGGGACAGGGACACTGAAGCTTTCTTT

clone_size: NA
j_call: TRBJ2-1
v_call: TRBV2
d_call: NA
cdr3_aa: CASTIETRGNEQFF
cdr3_nt: TGTGCCAGCACCATAGAGACCCGGGGCAATGAGCAGTTCTTC

clone_size: NA
j_call: TRBJ2-7
v_call: TRBV5-6
d_call: TRBD1
cdr3_aa: CASSGDRGPYEQYF
cdr3_nt: TGTGCCAGCAGCGGGGACAGGGGACCCTACGAGCAGTACTTC

clone_size: NA
j_call: TRBJ2-1
v_call: TRBV5-1
d_call: TRBD2
cdr3_aa: CASSSRTGLAYNEQFF
cdr3_nt: TGCGCCAGCAGCTCGAGGACGGGACTAGCCTACAATGAGCAGTTCTTC

clone_size: NA
j_call: TRBJ2-7
v_call: TRBV5-6
d_call: TRBD1
cdr3_aa: CASTRVRGRDYEQYF
cdr3_nt: TGTGCCAGCACCCGGGTCAGGGGGAGAGACTACGAGCAGTACTTC

clone_size: NA
j_call: TRBJ2-3
v_call: TRBV25-1
d_call: TRBD1
cdr3_aa: CASSESRTGQGWGTQYF
cdr3_nt: TGTGCCAGCAGTGAATCCCGGACAGGGCAGGGTTGGGGTACGCAGTATTTT

clone_size: NA
j_call: TRBJ2-3
v_call: TRBV6-4
d_call: NA
cdr3_aa: CASRGTGSDQYF
cdr3_nt: TGTGCCAGCAGGGGCACAGGGTCGGATCAGTATTTT

clone_size: NA
j_call: TRBJ1-1
v_call: TRBV27
d_call: NA
cdr3_aa: CASSPHLNTEAFF
cdr3_nt: TGTGCCAGCAGTCCCCATTTGAACACTGAAGCTTTCTTT

clone_size: NA
j_call: TRBJ1-4
v_call: TRBV25-1
d_call: NA
cdr3_aa: CARDSSGGRRNEKLFF
cdr3_nt: TGTGCCCGGGACTCATCGGGCGGACGGCGGAATGAAAAACTGTTTTTT

clone_size: few
j_call: TRBJ2-5
v_call: TRBV11-2
d_call: NA
cdr3_aa: CASSPAYSRQETQYF
cdr3_nt: TGTGCCAGCAGCCCCGCGTACAGCCGACAAGAGACCCAGTACTTC

clone_size: NA
j_call: TRBJ2-2
v_call: TRBV2
d_call: TRBD1
cdr3_aa: CASRIGQGSGELFF
cdr3_nt: TGTGCCAGCAGAATCGGACAGGGGTCGGGGGAGCTGTTTTTT

clone_size: NA
j_call: TRBJ2-7
v_call: TRBV7-9
d_call: NA
cdr3_aa: CASSQEGGQPYEQYF
cdr3_nt: TGTGCCAGCAGCCAGGAGGGGGGACAGCCCTACGAGCAGTACTTC

clone_size: once
j_call: TRBJ2-7
v_call: TRBV28
d_call: TRBD2
cdr3_aa: CASSLGLAGRGYEQYF
cdr3_nt: TGTGCCAGCAGCCTGGGACTAGCGGGACGAGGCTACGAGCAGTACTTC

clone_size: once
j_call: TRBJ2-3
v_call: TRBV18
d_call: NA
cdr3_aa: CASPCLAAEGDTQYF
cdr3_nt: TGTGCCAGCCCCTGTTTAGCGGCGGAGGGGGATACGCAGTATTTT

clone_size: NA
j_call: TRBJ2-7
v_call: TRBV6-5
d_call: NA
cdr3_aa: CASTNGEAHEQYF
cdr3_nt: TGTGCCAGCACCAACGGGGAGGCCCACGAGCAGTACTTC

clone_size: NA
j_call: TRBJ2-5
v_call: TRBV2
d_call: TRBD1
cdr3_aa: CASLSGGPQETQYF
cdr3_nt: TGTGCCAGCCTGTCAGGGGGTCCTCAAGAGACCCAGTACTTC

clone_size: NA
j_call: TRBJ2-2
v_call: TRBV13
d_call: TRBD2
cdr3_aa: CASSPPAGTSPNTGELFF
cdr3_nt: TGTGCCAGCAGCCCTCCCGCAGGGACTAGCCCTAACACCGGGGAGCTGTTTTTT

clone_size: once
j_call: TRBJ2-7
v_call: TRBV6-5
d_call: NA
cdr3_aa: CASSYSRLWEQYF
cdr3_nt: TGTGCCAGCAGTTACTCGAGGTTATGGGAGCAGTACTTC

clone_size: once
j_call: TRBJ2-1
v_call: TRBV4-3
d_call: NA
cdr3_aa: CASSHLPSRREGNEQFF
cdr3_nt: TGCGCCAGCAGCCACCTCCCTTCTCGGCGGGAAGGGAATGAGCAGTTCTTC

clone_size: few
j_call: TRBJ2-5
v_call: TRBV7-9
d_call: TRBD2
cdr3_aa: CASSQEREKETQYF
cdr3_nt: TGTGCCAGCAGCCAGGAGCGGGAGAAGGAGACCCAGTACTTC

clone_size: few
j_call: TRBJ2-1
v_call: TRBV30
d_call: TRBD2
cdr3_aa: CAWSRSSGHNEQFF
cdr3_nt: TGTGCCTGGAGCAGGTCTAGCGGCCACAATGAGCAGTTCTTC

clone_size: once
j_call: TRBJ1-4
v_call: TRBV11-2
d_call: NA
cdr3_aa: CASSLAAGLATNEKLFF
cdr3_nt: TGTGCCAGCAGCTTAGCGGCAGGCTTGGCAACTAATGAAAAACTGTTTTTT

clone_size: NA
j_call: TRBJ2-5
v_call: TRBV7-2
d_call: NA
cdr3_aa: CASSFCPRSGKTQYF
cdr3_nt: TGTGCCAGCAGCTTCTGTCCTAGAAGTGGTAAGACCCAGTACTTC

clone_size: NA
j_call: TRBJ2-3
v_call: TRBV30
d_call: NA
cdr3_aa: CAWSVPQGKADTQYF
cdr3_nt: TGTGCCTGGAGTGTACCCCAGGGGAAGGCAGATACGCAGTATTTT

clone_size: NA
j_call: TRBJ1-4
v_call: TRBV6-5
d_call: NA
cdr3_aa: CASRLKTGKKLFF
cdr3_nt: TGTGCCAGCAGGCTAAAAACCGGGAAAAAACTGTTTTTT

clone_size: few
j_call: TRBJ2-4
v_call: TRBV28
d_call: TRBD2
cdr3_aa: CASSWSSGRGENIQYF
cdr3_nt: TGTGCCAGCAGTTGGTCTAGCGGGAGAGGGGAAAACATTCAGTACTTC

clone_size: NA
j_call: TRBJ1-2
v_call: TRBV19
d_call: NA
cdr3_aa: CALKRGDYGYTF
cdr3_nt: TGTGCCTTAAAGCGGGGGGACTATGGCTACACCTTC

clone_size: NA
j_call: TRBJ2-2
v_call: TRBV10-3
d_call: NA
cdr3_aa: CAISDGDRHTGELFF
cdr3_nt: TGTGCCATCAGTGACGGCGACAGGCACACCGGGGAGCTGTTTTTT

clone_size: NA
j_call: TRBJ1-1
v_call: TRBV28
d_call: NA
cdr3_aa: CASRWLYTEAFF
cdr3_nt: TGTGCCTCGCGGTGGCTCTACACTGAAGCTTTCTTT

clone_size: NA
j_call: TRBJ1-3
v_call: TRBV2
d_call: TRBD1
cdr3_aa: CARTGTGSSGNTIYF
cdr3_nt: TGTGCCAGAACCGGGACAGGGTCTTCTGGAAACACCATATATTTT

clone_size: NA
j_call: TRBJ2-4
v_call: TRBV4-3
d_call: NA
cdr3_aa: CASSQDLGSGNIQYF
cdr3_nt: TGCGCCAGCAGCCAAGATCTAGGCTCTGGGAACATTCAGTACTTC

clone_size: NA
j_call: TRBJ2-3
v_call: TRBV5-4
d_call: NA
cdr3_aa: CASSRLAGSSTDTQYF
cdr3_nt: TGTGCCAGCAGCCGTCTCGCGGGTTCTAGCACAGATACGCAGTATTTT

clone_size: once
j_call: TRBJ1-1
v_call: TRBV29-1
d_call: NA
cdr3_aa: CSVDGITGPTMNTEAFF
cdr3_nt: TGCAGCGTTGACGGCATCACAGGGCCTACTATGAACACTGAAGCTTTCTTT

clone_size: NA
j_call: TRBJ2-6
v_call: TRBV5-1
d_call: NA
cdr3_aa: CASSLSPSGANVLTF
cdr3_nt: TGCGCCAGCAGCTTGAGCCCCTCTGGGGCCAACGTCCTGACTTTC

clone_size: NA
j_call: TRBJ2-7
v_call: TRBV7-9
d_call: TRBD2
cdr3_aa: CASSLALGLAGGPVDEQYF
cdr3_nt: TGTGCCAGCAGCTTAGCGCTTGGACTAGCGGGAGGGCCGGTCGACGAGCAGTACTTC

clone_size: NA
j_call: TRBJ2-7
v_call: TRBV18
d_call: TRBD1
cdr3_aa: CASSPVRDRGTYEQYF
cdr3_nt: TGTGCCAGCTCACCGGTCAGGGACAGGGGTACCTACGAGCAGTACTTC

clone_size: NA
j_call: TRBJ2-4
v_call: TRBV27
d_call: NA
cdr3_aa: CASSSLPVAKNIQYF
cdr3_nt: TGTGCCAGCAGTTCCCTTCCGGTAGCCAAAAACATTCAGTACTTC

clone_size: NA
j_call: TRBJ2-1
v_call: TRBV7-9
d_call: TRBD2
cdr3_aa: CASRAGVEQFF
cdr3_nt: TGTGCCAGCCGCGCGGGAGTTGAGCAGTTCTTC

clone_size: once
j_call: TRBJ2-1
v_call: TRBV12-5
d_call: TRBD2
cdr3_aa: CASGLVGGEGYNEQFF
cdr3_nt: TGTGCTAGTGGTTTGGTCGGGGGGGAGGGGTACAATGAGCAGTTCTTC

clone_size: NA
j_call: TRBJ1-3
v_call: TRBV13
d_call: NA
cdr3_aa: CASSSRATFSGNTIYF
cdr3_nt: TGTGCCAGCAGCTCTCGAGCGACCTTCTCTGGAAACACCATATATTTT

clone_size: NA
j_call: TRBJ2-4
v_call: TRBV9
d_call: NA
cdr3_aa: CASSVDAGAKNIQYF
cdr3_nt: TGTGCCAGCAGCGTAGATGCAGGGGCCAAAAACATTCAGTACTTC

clone_size: NA
j_call: TRBJ2-7
v_call: TRBV6-6
d_call: NA
cdr3_aa: CASRSSRLPGPYEQYF
cdr3_nt: TGTGCCAGCAGGAGCTCCCGACTACCTGGGCCCTACGAGCAGTACTTC

clone_size: few
j_call: TRBJ1-3
v_call: TRBV5-1
d_call: NA
cdr3_aa: CASGHRRPTIYF
cdr3_nt: TGCGCCAGCGGGCACCGGCGCCCCACCATATATTTT

clone_size: NA
j_call: TRBJ2-7
v_call: TRBV7-2
d_call: NA
cdr3_aa: CASSSRLDLVCEQYF
cdr3_nt: TGTGCCAGCAGCTCGAGACTAGACCTTGTATGCGAGCAGTACTTC